A selection of T cell receptor beta chains follows, all from one sample in a study of cytotoxic CD8 clonotypes in ibrutinib-treated CLL. The assay was immunoSEQ multiplex PCR, and TCRdb's table has in-frame clones only and misses some. This table has 150,000 to 200,000 clones, 81% appearing once. The material was PBMCs, obtained after 12 months of ibrutinib treatment. Receptor source: a human donor with chronic lymphocytic leukemia. Both conserved end residues are part of each CDR3. D genes are given only for firm matches. The size entry is marked missing in some rows and otherwise reads once, few, many or a size class.

-,TRBV4-3,-,TRBJ2-1,TGCGCCAGCAGCCCTTCGGGGGGACAAACCTACAATGAGCAGTTCTTC,CASSPSGGQTYNEQFF
-,TRBV9,-,TRBJ2-5,TGTGCCAGCAGCGTAGGACGGCAGGGGAGGGAGACCCAGTACTTC,CASSVGRQGRETQYF
-,TRBV6-5,-,TRBJ2-2,TGTGCCAGCAGTTATACTAGCCCCCTCGGGACCGGGGAGCTGTTTTTT,CASSYTSPLGTGELFF
-,TRBV4-3,TRBD1,TRBJ1-2,TGCGCCAGCAGCCAAGATGGGCAGGGGGCTGATGGCTACACCTTC,CASSQDGQGADGYTF
-,TRBV5-1,-,TRBJ1-2,TGCGCCAGCAGCCCTATGGACGCGAACTATGGCTACACCTTC,CASSPMDANYGYTF
-,TRBV4-1,-,TRBJ2-2,TGCGCCAGCAGCCAATTTGATAGGGTTGGCACCGGGGAGCTGTTTTTT,CASSQFDRVGTGELFF
-,TRBV2,-,TRBJ2-3,TGTGCCAGCAGTCGGGAAAACACAGATACGCAGTATTTT,CASSRENTDTQYF
-,TRBV19,TRBD2,TRBJ2-5,TGTGCCAGTAGTATGGGCGGGCTAGCGGGAATTATGAAAGAGACCCAGTACTTC,CASSMGGLAGIMKETQYF
-,TRBV28,TRBD1,TRBJ1-1,TGTGCCAGCAGGCGTACAGGGGAGGTGACTGAAGCTTTCTTT,CASRRTGEVTEAFF
-,TRBV10-3,-,TRBJ2-2,TGTGCCATCATGTGGAGGAACACCGGGGAGCTGTTTTTT,CAIMWRNTGELFF
-,TRBV5-1,-,TRBJ2-1,TGCGCCAGCAGCCGGCAGTCGAGCTCCTACAATGAGCAGTTCTTC,CASSRQSSSYNEQFF
-,TRBV6-5,-,TRBJ1-2,TGTGCCAGCAGGACGGAACAAGGTGCCTATGGCTACACCTTC,CASRTEQGAYGYTF
-,TRBV6-6,-,TRBJ2-7,TGTGCCAGCAGCCGACAGGACGGAACCTACGAGCAGTACTTC,CASSRQDGTYEQYF
-,TRBV6-6,TRBD2,TRBJ2-2,TGTGCCAGCACGGGAGTAGCGGGAGCCGGGGAGCTGTTTTTT,CASTGVAGAGELFF
-,TRBV28,-,TRBJ1-2,TGTGCCAGCAGCCCGGTTATCGGGGGGCAGGAGGGCTACACCTTC,CASSPVIGGQEGYTF
-,TRBV5-6,-,TRBJ1-1,TGTGCCAGCAGCCGGAGGTGGAGTAGTACTGAAGCTTTCTTT,CASSRRWSSTEAFF
-,TRBV9,TRBD1,TRBJ1-2,TGTGCCAGCAGCGGCCGGGACAGCTCTAACTATGGCTACACCTTC,CASSGRDSSNYGYTF
once,TRBV19,TRBD1,TRBJ2-5,TGTGCCAGTTCAGGGGGAAGAGAGACCCAGTACTTC,CASSGGRETQYF
-,TRBV5-1,TRBD1,TRBJ1-6,TGCGCCAGCAGCCTCTACGGGACAGGGGGTAATTCACCCCTCCACTTT,CASSLYGTGGNSPLHF
-,TRBV2,-,TRBJ1-5,TGTGCCAGCAGTGAAGTTACAGGCATCCTCAATCAGCCCCAGCATTTT,CASSEVTGILNQPQHF
-,TRBV7-3,-,TRBJ2-1,TGTGCCAGCAGCTTATCAGCTGGTTACCCCAATGAGCAGTTCTTC,CASSLSAGYPNEQFF
once,TRBV29-1,-,TRBJ1-1,TGCAGCGTTGAAAAGCGGGTGAACACTGAAGCTTTCTTT,CSVEKRVNTEAFF
-,TRBV29-1,-,TRBJ1-1,TGCAGCGTAACACTTGGGGGGAACACTGAAGCTTTCTTT,CSVTLGGNTEAFF
-,TRBV9,-,TRBJ1-4,TGTGCCAGCAGCCCCCGGTACGGGGCTAATGAAAAACTGTTTTTT,CASSPRYGANEKLFF
-,TRBV5-1,TRBD1,TRBJ1-1,TGCGCCAGCAGCTTGACTGGGACAGGGGAACCGCGGAACACTGAAGCTTTCTTT,CASSLTGTGEPRNTEAFF
-,TRBV27,TRBD2,TRBJ2-3,TGTGCCAGCAGTATCCTCCCGCGGGAGGTGACAGATACGCAGTATTTT,CASSILPREVTDTQYF
once,TRBV7-7,TRBD2,TRBJ2-2,TGTGCCAGCAGCGCTCACCTAGCGGGGAACACCGGGGAGCTGTTTTTT,CASSAHLAGNTGELFF
-,TRBV4-2,TRBD2,TRBJ2-3,TGTGCCAGCAGCCAAGACAAGCGGGGGGCCACAGATACGCAGTATTTT,CASSQDKRGATDTQYF
many,TRBV19,-,TRBJ1-5,TGTGCCAGTAGTATACTAGGGCAGGGCAATCAGCCCCAGCATTTT,CASSILGQGNQPQHF
many,TRBV7-7,-,TRBJ1-3,TGTGCTAGCAGCTTAGGACGTGAGGACACCATATATTTT,CASSLGREDTIYF